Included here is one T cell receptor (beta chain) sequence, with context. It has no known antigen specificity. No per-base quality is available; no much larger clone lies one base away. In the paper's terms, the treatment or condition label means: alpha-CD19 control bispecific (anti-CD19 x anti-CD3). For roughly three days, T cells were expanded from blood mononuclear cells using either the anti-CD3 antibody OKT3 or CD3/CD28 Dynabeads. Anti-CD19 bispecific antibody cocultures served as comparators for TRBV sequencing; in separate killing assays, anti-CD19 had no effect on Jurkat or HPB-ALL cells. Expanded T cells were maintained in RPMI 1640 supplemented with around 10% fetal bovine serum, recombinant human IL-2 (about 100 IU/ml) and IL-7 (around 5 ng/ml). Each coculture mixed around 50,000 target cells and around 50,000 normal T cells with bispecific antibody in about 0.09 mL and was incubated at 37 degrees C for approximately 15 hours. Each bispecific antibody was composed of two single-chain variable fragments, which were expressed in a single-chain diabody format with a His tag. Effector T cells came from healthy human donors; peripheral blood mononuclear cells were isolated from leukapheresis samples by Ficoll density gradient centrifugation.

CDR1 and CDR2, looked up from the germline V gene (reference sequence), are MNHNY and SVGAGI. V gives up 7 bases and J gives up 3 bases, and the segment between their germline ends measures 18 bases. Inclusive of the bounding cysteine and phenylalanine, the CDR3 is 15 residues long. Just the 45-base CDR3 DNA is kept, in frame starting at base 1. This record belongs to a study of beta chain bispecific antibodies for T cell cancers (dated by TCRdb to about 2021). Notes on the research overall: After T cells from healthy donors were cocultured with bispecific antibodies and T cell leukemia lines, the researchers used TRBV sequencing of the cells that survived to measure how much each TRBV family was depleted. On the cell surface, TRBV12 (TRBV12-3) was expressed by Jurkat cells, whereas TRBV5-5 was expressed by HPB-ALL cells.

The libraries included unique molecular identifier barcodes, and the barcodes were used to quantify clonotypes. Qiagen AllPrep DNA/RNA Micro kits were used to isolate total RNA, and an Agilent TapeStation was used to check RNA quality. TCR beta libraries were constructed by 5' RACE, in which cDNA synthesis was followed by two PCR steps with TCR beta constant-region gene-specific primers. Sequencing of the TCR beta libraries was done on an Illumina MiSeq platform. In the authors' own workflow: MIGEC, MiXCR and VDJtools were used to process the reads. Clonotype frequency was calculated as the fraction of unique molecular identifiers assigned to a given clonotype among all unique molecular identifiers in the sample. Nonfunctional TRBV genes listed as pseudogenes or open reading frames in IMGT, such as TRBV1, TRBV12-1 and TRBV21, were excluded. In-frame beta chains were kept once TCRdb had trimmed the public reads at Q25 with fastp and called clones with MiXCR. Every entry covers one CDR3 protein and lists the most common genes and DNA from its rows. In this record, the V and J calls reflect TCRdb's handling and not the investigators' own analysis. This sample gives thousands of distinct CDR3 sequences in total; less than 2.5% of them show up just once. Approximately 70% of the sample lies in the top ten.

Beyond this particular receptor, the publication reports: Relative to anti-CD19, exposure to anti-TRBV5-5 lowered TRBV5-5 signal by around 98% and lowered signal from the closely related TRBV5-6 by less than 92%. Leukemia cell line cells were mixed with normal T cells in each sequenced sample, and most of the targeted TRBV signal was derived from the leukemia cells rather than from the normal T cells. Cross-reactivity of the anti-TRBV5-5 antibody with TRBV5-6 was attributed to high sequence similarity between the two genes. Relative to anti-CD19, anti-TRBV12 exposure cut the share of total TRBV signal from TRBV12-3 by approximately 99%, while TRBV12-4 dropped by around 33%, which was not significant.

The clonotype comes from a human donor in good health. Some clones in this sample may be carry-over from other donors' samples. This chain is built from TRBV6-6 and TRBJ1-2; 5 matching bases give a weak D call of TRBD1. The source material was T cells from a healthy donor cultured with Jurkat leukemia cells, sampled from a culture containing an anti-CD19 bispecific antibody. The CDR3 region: CASTEEPPGDYGYTF. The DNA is TGTGCCAGCACCGAGGAACCTCCGGGGGACTATGGCTACACCTTC.